Shown below are 9 T cell receptor beta chains from a single sample sequenced in a study of blood T cell repertoires in COVID-19. This table comes from immunoSEQ multiplex PCR, and its TCRdb copy is limited to in-frame clones, with some not included. Here the sample spans over 600,000 clones, over 80% being singletons. Source material: peripheral blood. All receptors derive from a woman aged 18 to 35 with acute or convalescent COVID-19.

The rearrangement links TRBV12-3 or TRBV12-4 to TRBJ2-1, with a tentative D call TRBD2 (5 bases). The CDR3 loop spans 13 amino acids. Deletions cut 11 bases from V and 7 bases from J, with 18 bases between. The DNA for the CDR3 is TGTGCCTCCCAGGTAGGACTCCAGAATGAGCAGTTCTTC. This gives the protein CASQVGLQNEQFF.

The chain carries TRBV12-1 and TRBJ1-2; the table's D call of TRBD1 was not tested on the DNA. TRBV12-1 is flagged as a pseudogene. The CDR3 extends over 14 amino acids. The CDR3 loop reads CASSPGQRGLGYTF. The CDR3 region has the DNA TGTGCCAGCAGCCCGGGACAGAGGGGATTGGGCTACACCTTC.

The chain combines TRBV7-9 with TRBJ1-2; D gene unclear. Per germline, CDR1 SEHNR and CDR2 FQNEAQ (reference sequence). This CDR3 is 13 amino acids long. V lost 1 base to trimming and J lost 8 bases, with 11 bases between them. The CDR3 protein is CASSLDAGSGYTF. CDR3 in DNA: TGTGCCAGCAGCTTAGATGCCGGGAGCGGCTACACCTTC.

The chain recombines TRBV7-2 with TRBJ1-6; 9 bases are shared with TRBD1. Germline V gene lookup returns CDR1 SGHTA and CDR2 FQGNSA. V gave up 4 bases and J gave up 10 bases; unmatched junction bases: 14. This CDR3 is 17 amino acids long. CDR3 sequence: CASSSPLSDRGRSPLHF. The DNA for the CDR3 is TGTGCCAGCAGCTCACCGCTGTCGGACAGGGGTAGGTCACCCCTCCACTTT.

The chain links TRBV14 to TRBJ2-2; 9 bases map to TRBD2. Trimming cost V 0 bases and J 7 bases; bases outside gene matches: 9. Germline CDR1 SGHDN, CDR2 FVKESK. The length of the CDR3 is 17 residues. The CDR3 loop reads CASSQDAGLALLGELFF. CDR3 coding DNA: TGTGCCAGCAGCCAAGACGCGGGACTAGCCCTGCTCGGGGAGCTGTTTTTT.

The chain uses TRBV29-1 and TRBJ1-2, with D tentatively TRBD1 (6 bases). Germline loops: CDR1 SQVTM, CDR2 ANQGSEA. Trimming removed 0 bases from V and 5 bases from J, with 16 bases in between. The CDR3 loop spans 15 amino acids. CDR3 sequence (DNA): TGCAGCGTTGAAGATCGGGGGGCGCCCCCTTATGGCTACACCTTC. It codes for CSVEDRGAPPYGYTF.

V gene TRBV5-1 combines with J gene TRBJ1-6; TRBD1 might be the D (5 bases). The CDR3 runs 17 residues. V dropped 0 bases and J dropped 6 bases, with 16 bases sitting between them. CDR1 SGHRS and CDR2 YFSETQ come from the germline V gene. CDR3 nucleotide sequence: TGCGCCAGCAGCTTGGAGGCAGGGAAGGGATCTAATTCACCCCTCCACTTT. Amino acid sequence: CASSLEAGKGSNSPLHF.

The chain couples TRBV11-3 to TRBJ2-5, with D maybe TRBD2 (6 bases). Germline CDR1 is SGHNT and CDR2 is YENEEA. Trimming shortened V by 2 bases and J by 1 base, and 14 bases separated the two germline ends. This CDR3 has 16 residues. The CDR3 nucleotides read TGTGCCAGCAGCTTAATTGGCGGGGCACCCCAAGAGACCCAGTACTTC. Protein product: CASSLIGGAPQETQYF.

To note about this clone: Distinct nucleotide sequences in the sample also encode this CDR3. V is TRBV19 and J is TRBJ1-4, with TRBD1 matching 9 bases. V gave up 3 bases and J gave up 5 bases; unmatched junction bases: 4. Looked up from germline, CDR1 is LNHDA and CDR2 is SQIVND (reference sequence). The CDR3 loop spans 15 amino acids. CDR3 in amino acids: CASSIGDRENEKLFF. CDR3 DNA sequence: TGTGCCAGTAGTATTGGGGACAGGGAGAATGAAAAACTGTTTTTT.